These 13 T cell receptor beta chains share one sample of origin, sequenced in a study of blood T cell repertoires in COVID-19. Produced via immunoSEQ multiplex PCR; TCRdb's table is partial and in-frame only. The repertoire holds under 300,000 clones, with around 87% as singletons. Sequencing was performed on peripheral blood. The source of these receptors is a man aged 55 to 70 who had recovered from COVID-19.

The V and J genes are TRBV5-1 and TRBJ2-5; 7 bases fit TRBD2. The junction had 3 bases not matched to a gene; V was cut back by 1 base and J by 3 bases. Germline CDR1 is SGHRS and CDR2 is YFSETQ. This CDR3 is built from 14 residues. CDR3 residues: CASSLRAGEETQYF. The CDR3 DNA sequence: TGCGCCAGCAGCTTGAGGGCGGGGGAAGAGACCCAGTACTTC.

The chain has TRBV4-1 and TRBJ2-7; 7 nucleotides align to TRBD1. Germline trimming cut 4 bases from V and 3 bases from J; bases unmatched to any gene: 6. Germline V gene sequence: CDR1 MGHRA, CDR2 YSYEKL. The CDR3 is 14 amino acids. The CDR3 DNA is TGCGCCAGCAGCCCCAGGGGGATCGGCTACGAGCAGTACTTC. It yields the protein CASSPRGIGYEQYF.

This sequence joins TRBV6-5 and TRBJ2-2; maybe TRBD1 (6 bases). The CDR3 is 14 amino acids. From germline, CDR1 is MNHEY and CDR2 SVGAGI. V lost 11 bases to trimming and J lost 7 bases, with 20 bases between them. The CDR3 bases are TGTGCCGTCCGGGACAACTTTGTCGGCGGGGAGCTGTTTTTT. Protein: CAVRDNFVGGELFF.

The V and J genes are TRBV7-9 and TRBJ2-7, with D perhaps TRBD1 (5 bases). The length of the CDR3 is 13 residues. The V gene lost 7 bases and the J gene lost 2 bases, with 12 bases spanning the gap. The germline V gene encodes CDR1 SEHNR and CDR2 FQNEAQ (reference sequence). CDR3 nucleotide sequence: TGTGCCAGCACCCAGGGTAACGCCTACGAGCAGTACTTC. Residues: CASTQGNAYEQYF.

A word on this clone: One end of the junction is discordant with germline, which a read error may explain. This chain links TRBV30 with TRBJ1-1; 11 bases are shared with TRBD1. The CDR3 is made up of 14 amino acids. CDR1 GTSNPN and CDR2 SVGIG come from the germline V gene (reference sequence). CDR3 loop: CAWSGWTGGTQAFF. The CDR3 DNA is TGTGCCTGGAGTGGTTGGACAGGGGGCACTCAAGCTTTCTTT.

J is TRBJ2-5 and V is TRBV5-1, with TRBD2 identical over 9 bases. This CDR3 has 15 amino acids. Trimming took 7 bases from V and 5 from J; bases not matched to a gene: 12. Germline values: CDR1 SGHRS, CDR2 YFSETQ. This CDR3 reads CASVAGGQRTETQYF. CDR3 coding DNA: TGCGCCAGCGTTGCGGGGGGGCAGCGGACGGAGACCCAGTACTTC.

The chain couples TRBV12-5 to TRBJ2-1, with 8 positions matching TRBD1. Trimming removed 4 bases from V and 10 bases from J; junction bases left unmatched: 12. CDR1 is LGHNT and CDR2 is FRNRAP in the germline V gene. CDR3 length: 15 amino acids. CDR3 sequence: CASGSPITGGREQFF. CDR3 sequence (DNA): TGTGCTAGTGGTTCCCCCATAACAGGGGGGCGAGAGCAGTTCTTC.

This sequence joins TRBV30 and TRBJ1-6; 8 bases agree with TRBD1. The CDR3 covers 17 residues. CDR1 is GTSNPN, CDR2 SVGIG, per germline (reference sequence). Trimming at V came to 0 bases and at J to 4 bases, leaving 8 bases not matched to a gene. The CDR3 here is CAWSVPRTGTYNSPLHF. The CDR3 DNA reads TGTGCCTGGAGTGTACCCCGGACAGGGACGTATAATTCACCCCTCCACTTT. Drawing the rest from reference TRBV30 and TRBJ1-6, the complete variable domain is SQTIHQWPATLVQPVGSPLSLECTVEGTSNPNLYWYRQAAGRGLQLLFYSVGIGQISSEVPQNLSASRPQDRQFILSSKKLLLSDSGFYLCAWSVPRTGTYNSPLHFGNGTRLTVT.

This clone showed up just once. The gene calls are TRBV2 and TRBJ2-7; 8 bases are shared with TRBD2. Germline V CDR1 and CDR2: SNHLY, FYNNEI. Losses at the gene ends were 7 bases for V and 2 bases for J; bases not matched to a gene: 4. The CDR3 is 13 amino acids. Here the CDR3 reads CASIRRGAYEQYF. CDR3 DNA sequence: TGTGCCAGCATCCGGCGGGGGGCCTACGAGCAGTACTTC. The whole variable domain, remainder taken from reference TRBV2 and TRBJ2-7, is EPEVTQTPSHQVTQMGQEVILRCVPISNHLYFYWYRQILGQKVEFLVSFYNNEISEKSEIFDDQFSVERPDGSNFTLKIRSTKLEDSAMYFCASIRRGAYEQYFGPGTRLTVT.

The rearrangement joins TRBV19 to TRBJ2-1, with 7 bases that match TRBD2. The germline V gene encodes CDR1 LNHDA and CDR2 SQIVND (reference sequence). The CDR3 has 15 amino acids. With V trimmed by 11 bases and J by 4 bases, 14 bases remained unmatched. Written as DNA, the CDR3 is TGTGCCGGGGGGTTAAGGACTAGAATTTACAATGAGCAGTTCTTC. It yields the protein CAGGLRTRIYNEQFF.

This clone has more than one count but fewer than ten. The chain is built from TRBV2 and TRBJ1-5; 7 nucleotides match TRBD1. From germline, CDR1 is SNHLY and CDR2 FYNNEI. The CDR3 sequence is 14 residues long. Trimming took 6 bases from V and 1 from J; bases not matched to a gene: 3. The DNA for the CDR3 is TGTGCCAGCAGGGGACAGAGGAGCAATCAGCCCCAGCATTTT. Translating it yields CASRGQRSNQPQHF.

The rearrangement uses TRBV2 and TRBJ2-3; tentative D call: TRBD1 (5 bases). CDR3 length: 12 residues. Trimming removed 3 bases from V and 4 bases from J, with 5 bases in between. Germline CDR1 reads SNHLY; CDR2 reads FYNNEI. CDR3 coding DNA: TGTGCCAGCAGTGACAGGGCAGATACGCAGTATTTT. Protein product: CASSDRADTQYF.

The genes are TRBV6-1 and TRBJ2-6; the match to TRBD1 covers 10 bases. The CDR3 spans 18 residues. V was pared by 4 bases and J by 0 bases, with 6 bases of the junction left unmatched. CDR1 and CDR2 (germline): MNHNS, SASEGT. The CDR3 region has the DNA TGTGCCAGCAGTGCAGGGGACAGGGGACCCTCTGGGGCCAACGTCCTGACTTTC. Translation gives CASSAGDRGPSGANVLTF.